This T cell receptor (beta chain) appears in the sequencing data of a study of glioma-infiltrating T cells after dendritic cell vaccination. General observations from the study: Higher pretreatment TIL content predicted longer progression-free time and survival.

Produced via immunoSEQ multiplex PCR; TCRdb's table is partial and in-frame only. The sample carries 45,000 to 60,000 clones, roughly 80% recorded once. A remark on this clone: Its antigen is unknown.

The time point denotes: after dendritic cell vaccination, including at tumor progression/relapse. Isocitrate dehydrogenase mutation was absent in all glioblastoma patients. The source was blood, collected after dendritic cell vaccination. This receptor was identified in a human donor with glioblastoma.

The CDR3 DNA follows: TGTGCCAGTAGTATTAACGAGGAGACTGAAGCTTTCTTT. This translates into CASSINEETEAFF. The chain recombines TRBV19 with TRBJ1-1; no clear D gene. Germline-derived CDR1 and CDR2 are LNHDA and SQIVND (reference sequence). V lost 3 bases and J lost 5, with 10 bases in between. This CDR3 has 13 amino acids.